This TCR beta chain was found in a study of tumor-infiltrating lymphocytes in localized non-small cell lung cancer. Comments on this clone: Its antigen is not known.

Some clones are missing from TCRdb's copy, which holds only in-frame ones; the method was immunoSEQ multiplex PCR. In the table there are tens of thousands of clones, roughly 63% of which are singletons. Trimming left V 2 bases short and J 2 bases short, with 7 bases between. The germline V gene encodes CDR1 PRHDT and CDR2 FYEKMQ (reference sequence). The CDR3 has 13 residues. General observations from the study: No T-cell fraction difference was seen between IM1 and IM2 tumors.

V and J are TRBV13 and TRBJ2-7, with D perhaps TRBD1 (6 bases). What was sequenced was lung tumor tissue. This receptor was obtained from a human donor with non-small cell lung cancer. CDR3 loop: CASSLQGTYEQYF. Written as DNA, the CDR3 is TGTGCCAGCAGCTTACAGGGGACCTACGAGCAGTACTTC.